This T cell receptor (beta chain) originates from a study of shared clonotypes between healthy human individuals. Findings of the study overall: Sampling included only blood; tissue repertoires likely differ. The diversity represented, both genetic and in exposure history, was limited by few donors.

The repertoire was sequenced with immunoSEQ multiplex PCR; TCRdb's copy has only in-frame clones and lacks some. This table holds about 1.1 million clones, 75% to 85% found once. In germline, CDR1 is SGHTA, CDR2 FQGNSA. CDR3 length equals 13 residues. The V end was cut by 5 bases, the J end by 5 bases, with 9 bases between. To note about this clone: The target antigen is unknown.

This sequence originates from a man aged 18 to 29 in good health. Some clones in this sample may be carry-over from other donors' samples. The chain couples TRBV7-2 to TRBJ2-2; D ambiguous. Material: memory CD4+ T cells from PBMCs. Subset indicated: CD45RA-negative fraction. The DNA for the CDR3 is TGTGCCAGCAGCCTGAGTAAGACCGGGGAGCTGTTTTTT. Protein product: CASSLSKTGELFF.